This TCR beta chain was found in a study of cytomegalovirus exposure and HLA in healthy donors. Overall study results and limits: There was a cluster of highly shared sequence variants that was likely a sequencing artifact. Among the CMV-associated chains, three were confirmed in vitro as specific for CMV antigens. 16,951 TCR beta sequences were associated with HLA alleles at 0.05 false discovery rate in a later analysis.

Primers for the PCR totalled 60 Vbeta and 13 Jbeta. The data were produced by immunoSEQ multiplex PCR, yet TCRdb's version contains in-frame clones alone and is incomplete. The repertoire includes some 130,000 clones, 82% of them detected once, and around 2.5% sits in the top ten. There are a few counts of this clone. Its antigen is undetermined. Donors were ostensibly healthy at sampling, although undocumented immune exposures were probable. CDR1 and CDR2 from the germline V gene are SNHLY and FYNNEI. Losses at the gene ends were 7 bases for V and 4 bases for J; bases not matched to a gene: 9. The CDR3 is made up of 14 amino acids.

The sequence was collected from a boy aged 2 to 9 in good health and CMV-seronegative. J is TRBJ1-2 and V is TRBV2; 7 nucleotides agree with TRBD1. The sequenced material came from PBMCs. This chain's CDR3 is CASTRDSNIYGYTF. The CDR3 DNA reads as TGTGCCAGCACCCGGGACAGCAACATCTATGGCTACACCTTC.